This T cell receptor beta chain originates from a study of cytomegalovirus exposure and HLA in healthy donors. Study-level findings and limits: Immune exposure information comprised only CMV serostatus. Among the most significant clusters, several appeared linked to common viral pathogens in a later analysis.

The PCR was carried out with 60 Vbeta primers and 13 Jbeta primers. This table comes from immunoSEQ multiplex PCR, and its TCRdb copy is limited to in-frame clones, with some not included. The sample holds approximately 150,000 clones, roughly 80% seen once. About this clone: Its target is unknown.

The specimen sequenced was PBMCs. The sequence was collected from a male donor in good health and CMV-seronegative.

The CDR3 DNA is TGTGCCAGCAGCTTAAACCCTCCCGGGACTACAACCTACGAGCAGTACTTC. Translated: CASSLNPPGTTTYEQYF. V usage is TRBV7-2 and J usage is TRBJ2-5, with TRBD2 matching over 7 bases. The closer fit of TRBJ2-7 to the DNA end suggests the J call may be wrong. Germline CDR1 SGHTA, CDR2 FQGNSA. The CDR3 is made up of 17 amino acids.